This T cell receptor (beta chain) was sequenced during a study of beta chain features in type 1 diabetes (dated by TCRdb to 2016 to 2018). For context, the study as a whole: No differences in mean age, gender distribution, total cell number or subset yield were found between patients and healthy donors. Across all samples, roughly 110,000,000 sorted cells were examined, and cell number per subset correlated strongly with RNA yield. Regulatory and stem cell-like memory subsets were obtained from only 8 patients and roughly eight healthy donors, while naive and central memory subsets were obtained from all 30 or so donors. In the study, TCRB repertoires of sorted circulating CD4+ T cell subsets from recently diagnosed type 1 diabetes patients were compared with those of matched healthy donors. Points the paper makes about the study in general: In all four CD4+ subsets, TCRB CDR3 length was moderately but significantly shorter in type 1 diabetes patients. Because cDNA was sequenced instead of genomic DNA, highly expressing activated cells could be over-represented, though the groups showed no difference in activation or CD3 levels. PCR might favor shorter templates, but patient and control samples were amplified and corrected together, so any skew would affect both groups equally. Fewer insertions and more nucleotide deletions at VDJ recombination sites were observed in patients with type 1 diabetes, implying thymic rearrangement abnormalities. Naive, central memory and regulatory TCRB repertoires appeared to be more alike among patients than among healthy donors. HLA sub-analyses involved small numbers of individuals, so any influence of HLA type on TCRB rearrangement remained unresolved.

From each donor, a single peripheral blood sample of around 120 mL on average was drawn into heparinised tubes. Using a panel that included CD45RO, CCR7, CD25, CD127, CD95 and CD27, naive, central memory, regulatory and stem cell-like memory CD4+ T cells were sorted on a BD FACSAria II. All sorted populations exceeded 95% purity. PBMCs were separated immediately by Lymphoprep density gradient centrifugation and were stained directly, without being cultured. To minimize batch effects, samples were stained and sorted in pairs, one healthy donor with one patient per experiment. The High Capacity cDNA Reverse Transcription Kit was used to reverse transcribe all of the isolated RNA, meaning that expressed TCRB transcripts were what got sequenced. Naive, central memory and regulatory T cell samples underwent deep immunoSEQ sequencing, averaging about 3.57 million total reads per sample. Sorted cells were lysed in RLT buffer and RNA was extracted with DNase-treated RNeasy Micro or Mini kits, depending on cell number. To prevent cross-contamination, every cell subset was processed on its own, while patient and healthy donor samples were processed together. Using the immunoSEQ multiplex PCR, TCRB sequences were amplified from cDNA into 87-bp fragments spanning the CDR3 region. Sequencing of the amplicons was done on the Illumina HiSeq platform. Per the original workflow: PCR bias was corrected computationally using synthetic template baselines, and reads within Hamming distance 2 were collapsed, with unmergeable singletons discarded. Reads were aligned to IMGT to assign V, D and J genes, CDR3 length, and insertions or deletions at six rearrangement sites. Within each subset, clonotype counts were normalized to sorted cell number, after which true diversity and Gini coefficients were computed with the tcR R package. The overlap coefficient, calculated on TCRB nucleotide sequences, was used to measure repertoire sharing. Out-of-frame TCRB sequences from naive cells were analyzed as a proxy for the pre-selection repertoire. TCRdb's version of the immuneACCESS table is confined to in-frame rearrangements and falls short of the full clone set. An unresolved V gene accounts for under half of the shortfall where checked; the remainder is of unknown origin. That table gives V, J and clone size, and the DNA gave D and trimming. This sample has 600,000 to 700,000 clones in its table, and around 12% of those were observed once. The ten top clones hold 0.09% to 0.15% of the sample.

On this clone: Its target antigen remains unknown. There are no base qualities to consult, and no much larger clone falls within one base.

Sequenced: naive CD4+ T cells from blood. The sample's cell subset or site, from its label and the paper: true naive CD4+ T cells. This clonotype was sampled from a man younger than 40 with type 1 diabetes.

The nucleotide sequence is given as TGCGCCAGCAGCCAAGTTCGGGGTTTCAATTCACCCCTCCACTTT. This is translated as CASSQVRGFNSPLHF. The chain couples TRBV4-3 to TRBJ1-6; the D gene identity is not certain. From the cysteine through the phenylalanine, the CDR3 covers 15 amino acids. Kept here is only the CDR3 DNA, which spans 45 bases and is read in frame from base 1. The V end loses 1 base and the J end loses 7 bases, and a stretch of 11 bases separates them. CDR1 LGHNA and CDR2 YSLEER were looked up in the germline V gene.